This T cell receptor beta chain originates from a study of blood T cells in healthy people across ages (dated by TCRdb to 2013 to 2016). About the study as a whole: Template switching captured roughly one uniquely barcoded TCR beta cDNA molecule per two T cells in model experiments. Age-related changes in TCR beta repertoire diversity were measured in the study by deep sequencing normalized with unique cDNA molecular identifiers. Four age groups were formed from the donors: young (average 16 years), middle-aged (just under 40), aged (around 68) and long-lived (less than 85). To avoid experimental bias, donors of different ages were randomly spread across the sequencing lanes. The study analyzed two additional independent replicas of 1 million unique cDNA reads from the same blood draw for two donors, one aged 18 to 30 and one aged 80 or older.

A distance of 8 bases separates the germline ends of V and J, which lose 6 bases and 7 bases respectively. The CDR3 covers 11 residues, taking in both the cysteine and the phenylalanine. The sequence is cut down to CDR3 DNA, 33 bases in frame from base 1. Systemically healthy Caucasian individuals from Russia, over 30 in total and aged about 6 to 95 years, were included as donors. Approximately 9.3 milliliters of peripheral blood were drawn from each donor into EDTA-treated Vacutainer tubes. PBMCs were isolated by Ficoll-Paque density-gradient centrifugation, with at least 6.5 million obtained per sample. Total RNA was extracted from PBMCs with Trizol reagent, with at least 6 micrograms obtained per sample. The percentages of naive CD45RAhigh/CD27high T cells were determined by flow cytometry on a PBMC aliquot from every donor. In this sample, this clonotype turned up once. Its cognate antigen has yet to be identified. No per-base quality is available; no much larger clone lies one base away.

Library construction relied on 5' RACE. The sequencer listed for this sample is Illumina HiSeq 2500. The second PCR ran for about 6 to 12 cycles and used a J-beta primer mix along with a sample-barcoded 5' primer. A template-switch 5' adaptor carrying 12 random nucleotides introduced a unique molecular identifier onto each TCR beta cDNA molecule. Each sample yielded at least 3 million CDR3-containing paired-end reads. The Mint cDNA synthesis kit, primed by a TRBC-specific oligonucleotide, was used to synthesize first-strand cDNA from all RNA. After uracil-DNA glycosylase treatment, a first 18-cycle PCR used universal primers M1SS and BC2_uni_R on all cDNA. The authors processed their data as follows. For normalization, 1 million high-quality reads were randomly selected from each sample, with every read carrying a distinct molecular identifier. Instead of being binned into consensus sequences, reads that shared molecular identifiers were thrown out. CDR3 identification, clonotype clustering and error correction used MiTCR with a Q25 quality threshold and the strictest error-elimination algorithm. A nonparametric unseen species model with Euler transformation was used to estimate a lower bound on total TCR beta diversity. Starting from the raw public reads, TCRdb applied fastp trimming at Q25, assembled clones with MiXCR and retained in-frame beta chains. Records with the same CDR3 protein are collapsed into one entry carrying the most frequent genes and DNA. The V and J calls were not made by the authors but by TCRdb's processing. Recorded for this sample are hundreds of thousands of distinct CDR3 sequences; roughly 64% of them occurred a single time. The ten largest clones add up to around 20% of the sample.

Broader findings and caveats from the paper: The percentage of naive T cells measured by flow cytometry correlated strongly with observed TCR beta diversity. Since profiling was done on bulk unsorted PBMCs, naive and antigen-experienced compartments could not be conclusively compared. Observed TCR beta diversity per million T cells fell roughly linearly with age, and a significant reduction was already apparent by age roughly 40. Compared with the aged group, more naive CD4+ T cells, fewer expanded clones and increased TCR diversity were shown by the long-lived group, suggesting age selection. The CMV infection status of donors was not known, potentially confounding age-related changes in expanded clonotypes. Estimates of total diversity based on one million sequenced T cells were regarded as lower bounds and as underestimates.

The chain couples TRBV12-3 or TRBV12-4 to TRBJ2-3; the D gene cannot be named for sure. The clonotype was recovered from a man aged 25 to 40 in good health. Sequencing input: blood. The nucleotide sequence is given as TGTGCCAGCAGAATGACCTATACGCAGTATTTT. Its protein reads: CASRMTYTQYF.